The 16 T cell receptor beta chains presented below share a single source sample, sequenced in a study of regulatory T cells in long-lasting Graves disease. Arm-PCR of CDR3 regions and iRepertoire HTBI primers were used to build TCR beta libraries. TCRdb re-called the multiplex PCR reads through MiXCR, storing one row per CDR3 protein. This table has approximately 480,000 distinct CDR3 sequences, around 15% appearing once. Time point here: newly diagnosed GD, antithyroid drugs for less than 3 months. From PBMCs, RNA was extracted and then used to make the TCR library. These same data were also listed under a study on T cells in Graves' hyperthyroidism and ophthalmopathy.

Specimen: peripheral blood mononuclear cells (PBMCs), collected at new diagnosis, from a patient treated with antithyroid drugs. Every receptor here comes from a man aged 35 to 55 with Graves disease.

The chain couples TRBV5-4 to TRBJ2-1; no clear D gene. The germline V gene encodes CDR1 SGHNT and CDR2 YYREEE (reference sequence). Trimming removed 2 bases from V and 0 bases from J, with 15 bases in between. CDR3 size: 17 residues. Written as DNA, the CDR3 is TGTGCCAGCAGCTTCCGTCTCAGCGCGAACTCCTACAATGAGCAGTTCTTC. Its protein is CASSFRLSANSYNEQFF.

A note on this clonotype: This may be a read error: a much more frequent sequence differs by one nucleotide. No conserved phenylalanine or tryptophan is present at the end of the CDR3, so a read error is the likely explanation. No DNA is shown, since the ends of the CDR3 on it are uncertain; the CDR3 is the one TCRdb lists. The rearrangement joins TRBV2 to TRBJ2-7. The V gene's germline CDR1 is SNHLY and CDR2 FYNNEI. The CDR3 length is 12 residues, termini included. The CDR3 spells CAGSEDRLWEYS.

This sequence joins TRBV6-1 and TRBJ1-2, with 7 bases matching TRBD1. There are 14 residues in the CDR3. Trimming cost V 1 base and J 3 bases; bases outside gene matches: 2. Germline assignment: CDR1 MNHNS and CDR2 SASEGT. CDR3 in amino acids: CASSEGGTDYGYTF. The CDR3 DNA sequence: TGTGCCAGCAGTGAAGGGGGGACAGACTATGGCTACACCTTC.

There are a few counts of this clonotype. The genes are TRBV6-5 and TRBJ1-2; 10 bases fit TRBD1. Germline V gene lookup returns CDR1 MNHEY and CDR2 SVGAGI. J gave up 2 bases and V 4 bases, and 4 bases lay outside the gene matches. CDR3 length: 15 residues. CDR3 DNA: TGTGCCAGCAGTTTGGGGACAGGGGAAAACTATGGCTACACCTTC. This translates into CASSLGTGENYGYTF.

The sample holds a few counts of this clonotype. The chain links TRBV28 to TRBJ1-3; D is undetermined. The CDR3 sequence is 15 residues long. The germline V gene encodes CDR1 MDHEN and CDR2 SYDVKM. Trimming cost V 6 bases and J 4 bases, with 16 bases left between them. For the CDR3, the DNA is TGTGCCAGCAGCTTCAAATACTCGGGCGGAAACACCATATATTTT. Its protein product is CASSFKYSGGNTIYF.

The chain combines TRBV5-1 with TRBJ2-7, with 10 positions matching TRBD1. Looked up from germline, CDR1 is SGHRS and CDR2 is YFSETQ. This CDR3 is built from 14 residues. Trimming at V came to 4 bases and at J to 6 bases, leaving 7 bases not matched to a gene. The CDR3, as DNA: TGCGCCAGCAGCCCCGACAGGGGGCCCTGCGAGCAGTACTTC. This translates into CASSPDRGPCEQYF.

In its sample, this clonotype was seen many times. The chain combines TRBV7-6 with TRBJ2-1; D remains unclear. V was trimmed by 1 base and J by 4 bases, leaving 11 bases between them. The germline V gene encodes CDR1 SGHVS and CDR2 FNYEAQ. The CDR3 is 15 amino acids. In DNA, the CDR3 is TGTGCCAGCAGCTTAGTCGGCCCACCATACAATGAGCAGTTCTTC. Its protein product is CASSLVGPPYNEQFF.

Many counts were recorded for this clonotype. The chain links TRBV7-3 to TRBJ2-3; 8 nucleotides line up with TRBD1. Germline CDR1 reads SGHTA; CDR2 reads FQGTGA. The length of the CDR3 is 15 residues. The trim removed 4 bases at V and 2 bases at J, leaving 5 bases unmatched. DNA for the CDR3: TGTGCCAGCAGCTCGACAGGGGCTAACACAGATACGCAGTATTTT. It yields the protein CASSSTGANTDTQYF.

This clonotype was picked up many times. The V call is TRBV27, the J call TRBJ1-5; D unresolved. From germline, CDR1 is MNHEY and CDR2 SMNVEV (reference sequence). With 8 bases removed from V and 6 bases from J, the gap between germline ends came to 11 bases. This CDR3 has 12 residues. This chain's CDR3 is CASRAGSQPQHF. Written as DNA, the CDR3 is TGTGCCAGCCGGGCGGGAAGTCAGCCCCAGCATTTT.

This clonotype was detected a few times. The V gene is TRBV19, the J gene TRBJ2-7, with D tentatively TRBD2 (6 bases). V lost 2 bases and J 6 bases, leaving 14 bases between the germline ends. The CDR3 is 14 residues long. Germline V gives CDR1 LNHDA, CDR2 SQIVND (reference sequence). The CDR3 nucleotides read TGTGCCAGTAGTATAACGGGAGATACGGGCGAGCAGTACTTC. Translated, it gives CASSITGDTGEQYF. Drawing the rest from reference TRBV19 and TRBJ2-7, the complete variable domain is DGGITQSPKYLFRKEGQNVTLSCEQNLNHDAMYWYRQDPGQGLRLIYYSQIVNDFQKGDIAEGYSVSREKKESFPLTVTSAQKNPTAFYLCASSITGDTGEQYFGPGTRLTVT.

This clonotype was seen many times. This chain uses TRBV28 with TRBJ2-3; TRBD1 aligns across 11 bases. This CDR3 is built from 19 residues. CDR1 and CDR2 from the germline V gene are MDHEN and SYDVKM. Losses at the gene ends were 3 bases for V and 5 bases for J; bases not matched to a gene: 16. The CDR3 DNA reads as TGTGCCAGCAGTTTTTTGCCCTCCCGGGACAGGGGGTTGATAGATACGCAGTATTTT. Encoded protein: CASSFLPSRDRGLIDTQYF.

This chain connects TRBV20-1 to TRBJ1-6, with D perhaps TRBD1 (6 bases). The CDR3 is made up of 16 amino acids. CDR1 DFQATT and CDR2 SNEGSKA come from the germline V gene (reference sequence). Trimming removed 0 bases at V and 10 bases at J, with 19 bases between. CDR3 region: CSARDATGGGGSPLHF. Written as DNA, the CDR3 is TGCAGTGCTAGAGATGCGACAGGTGGGGGGGGATCACCCCTCCACTTT.

In this sample, this clonotype turned up a few times. The J gene is TRBJ1-2, the V gene TRBV24-1; maybe TRBD1 (6 bases). The germline V gene has CDR1 KGHDR and CDR2 SFDVKD. This CDR3 region has 14 residues. Trimming shortened V by 3 bases and J by 6 bases, and 13 bases separated the two germline ends. The CDR3, as DNA: TGTGCCACCAGTGATCACAGGACAGTCCATGGCTACACCTTC. Translation gives CATSDHRTVHGYTF.

In its sample, this clonotype was seen many times. This chain joins TRBV6-1 and TRBJ1-2; D ambiguous. The length of the CDR3 is 13 residues. Per the germline V gene, CDR1 is MNHNS and CDR2 is SASEGT. V was shortened by 7 bases and J by 7 bases, with 16 bases between the two germline ends. The CDR3, as DNA: TGTGCCAGCAAAAAAGAGATGGATGGTGGCTACACCTTC. It translates to CASKKEMDGGYTF.

A few counts support this clonotype. The gene calls are TRBV7-8 and TRBJ1-4, with a tentative D call TRBD1 (6 bases). V lost 11 bases and J 8 bases, leaving 18 bases between the germline ends. This CDR3 region has 13 residues. CDR1 and CDR2 from the germline V gene are SGHVS and FQNEAQ. CDR3: CAGRGGTYEKLFF. CDR3 coding DNA: TGTGCCGGCCGAGGGGGGACTTACGAAAAACTGTTTTTT.

Regarding this clonotype: Possible read error: a much larger clone is one base away. It is likely a read error, because the conserved phenylalanine at the end of the CDR3 is missing. The chain has TRBV7-8 and TRBJ2-3; D gene uncertain. Germline CDR1 SGHVS, CDR2 FQNEAQ. Trimming removed 1 base from V and 6 bases from J, with 11 bases in between. This CDR3 region has 14 residues. CDR3 region: CASSLVFGADTQYL. The CDR3 coding sequence is TGTGCCAGCAGCTTAGTGTTTGGCGCCGATACGCAGTATCTT.